This TCR beta chain was profiled in a study of blood T cell repertoires in COVID-19. Across the study: Sites in the United States, Italy and Spain provided acute and convalescent COVID-19 samples. T cells, B-cell-depleted T cells, or PBMCs supplied cDNA or gDNA.

In germline, CDR1 is SGHTA, CDR2 FQGNSA. Trimming took 5 bases from V and 0 from J, leaving 10 bases between them. This CDR3 has 15 amino acids. In the authors' workflow: Amplified reference gene primers provided the basis for estimating nucleated cell counts. Some clones are missing from TCRdb's copy, which holds only in-frame ones; the method was immunoSEQ multiplex PCR. V and J calls and clone size are given by that table; D and trimming were obtained from the DNA. The sample shows tens of thousands of clones, roughly 90% of them seen only once. The V and J genes are TRBV7-2 and TRBJ1-4, with D uncertain. The specimen was peripheral blood. This clonotype was sampled from a man in his 60s with acute or convalescent COVID-19. This chain's CDR3 is CASSTQIATNEKLFF. Here the CDR3 DNA reads TGTGCCAGCAGCACACAGATTGCAACTAATGAAAAACTGTTTTTT.